This TCR beta chain emerged from a study of early T cells in non-severe SARS-CoV-2 infection. Using its own MiXCR run on the 5' RACE reads, TCRdb lists one record per CDR3 protein. The sample includes tens of thousands of distinct CDR3 sequences, 12% of them seen just once. This clonotype came up many times. The ends were cut back, 0 bases at V and 0 bases at J, with 10 bases in the middle. The CDR3 has 15 residues. Germline CDR1 reads SGHRS; CDR2 reads YFSETQ. This TCR was recovered from an adult who was a healthcare worker with PCR-confirmed SARS-CoV-2 infection or an uninfected control (not recorded which). The starting material was whole blood, obtained at baseline. This sequence joins TRBV5-1 and TRBJ2-7; D is unresolved. The CDR3 reads CASSLGSYTSYEQYF. DNA of the CDR3: TGCGCCAGCAGCTTGGGATCGTACACCTCCTACGAGCAGTACTTC.